What follows are 22 T cell receptor beta chains derived from one specimen sequenced in a study of CD8+CD57+ T cells in acquired aplastic anemia. Genomic DNA, the template, was used for profiling of the TCR beta VDJ and CDR3. TCRdb independently ran MiXCR on the reads; one entry per CDR3 protein. The sample records 450,000 to 600,000 distinct CDR3 sequences, roughly a third being singletons. The patients chosen for sequencing had shown expansion of CD8+CD57+ cells (detected by flow cytometry). Material: sorted CD4+, CD8+, or CD8+CD57+ T cells (not recorded which) from PBMCs. Receptors originate from a human donor with aplastic anemia.

This clonotype was seen many times. The chain has TRBV29-1 and TRBJ1-2; possibly TRBD1 for D (5 bases). V was pared by 7 bases and J by 5 bases, with 17 bases between. Germline CDR1 is SQVTM and CDR2 is ANQGSEA. The CDR3 is 13 residues long. The CDR3 protein is CSGEQVGKYGYTF. The DNA for the CDR3 is TGCAGCGGAGAACAGGTCGGCAAATATGGCTACACCTTC.

This clonotype came up many times. The CDR3 region is CASSVPRLARETQYF. For the CDR3, the DNA is TGTGCCAGCAGTGTCCCTCGGCTAGCTCGTGAGACCCAGTACTTC. This chain uses TRBV2 with TRBJ2-5; TRBD2 is a possible D gene (5 bases). The V and J ends lost 4 bases and 5 bases respectively, with 17 bases between them. Per germline, CDR1 SNHLY and CDR2 FYNNEI. This CDR3 has 15 amino acids.

There are a few counts of this clonotype. The chain uses TRBV12-3 or TRBV12-4 and TRBJ2-7; D is unclear. The V gene lost 4 bases and the J gene lost 2 bases, with 6 bases spanning the gap. The CDR3 contains 12 residues. The CDR3 DNA reads as TGTGCCAGCAGTTCGACGGCCTACGAGCAGTACTTC. Amino acid sequence: CASSSTAYEQYF.

This clonotype was counted many times. The genes are TRBV25-1 and TRBJ1-1, with D tentatively TRBD1 (6 bases). Germline CDR1 is MGHDK and CDR2 is SYGVNS. The CDR3 is 14 amino acids. V shed 8 bases and J shed 2 bases, with 15 bases lying between them. Here the CDR3 DNA reads TGTGCCAGCCGGACGAGGGACACTAACACTGAAGCTTTCTTT. It translates to CASRTRDTNTEAFF.

This clonotype turned up a few times. This chain connects TRBV20-1 to TRBJ2-7, with TRBD1 as a possible D gene (5 bases). The CDR3 spans 15 residues. V lost 6 bases, J lost 1 base, and 19 bases lay in between. Per germline, CDR1 DFQATT and CDR2 SNEGSKA (reference sequence). CDR3 sequence (DNA): TGCAGTGCCCGAGAGACTGGAGACAGATCCTACGAGCAGTACTTC. It translates to CSARETGDRSYEQYF.

The rearrangement uses TRBV12-3 or TRBV12-4 and TRBJ1-1; D is undetermined. Trimming stripped 5 bases from V and 11 bases from J, with 15 bases between. The CDR3 loop spans 12 amino acids. The CDR3 coding sequence is TGTGCCAGCAGTCCACAGCGGCTGGGGGCTTTCTTT. It codes for CASSPQRLGAFF.

V gene TRBV7-3 combines with J gene TRBJ2-5; possibly TRBD2 for D (5 bases). Germline CDR1 SGHTA, CDR2 FQGTGA. This CDR3 has 15 amino acids. The V end was cut by 6 bases, the J end by 5 bases, with 19 bases between. The CDR3 loop is CASRTDFGRAETQYF. DNA of the CDR3: TGTGCCAGCAGGACCGACTTCGGGCGGGCGGAGACCCAGTACTTC.

There are many counts of this clonotype. The chain has TRBV15 and TRBJ1-5; no clear D gene. The CDR3 covers 15 residues. The germline V and J ends were trimmed by 5 bases and 6 bases, with 17 bases remaining between them. Germline loops: CDR1 LNHNV, CDR2 YYDKDF (reference sequence). In nucleotides, the CDR3 is TGTGCCACCAGCGCAGAGGTCACAGAGCTTCAGCCCCAGCATTTT. It specifies CATSAEVTELQPQHF.

This chain's CDR3 is CASSVATGVGMNTEAFF. DNA for the CDR3: TGTGCCAGCAGCGTAGCTACGGGGGTTGGGATGAACACTGAAGCTTTCTTT. The chain recombines TRBV9 with TRBJ1-1; D perhaps matches TRBD1 (5 bases). CDR1 and CDR2 from the germline V gene are SGDLS and YYNGEE. Trimming stripped 0 bases from V and 0 bases from J, with 15 bases between. There are 17 residues in the CDR3.

This clonotype has at least ten counts. V and J are TRBV7-3 and TRBJ2-7; 7 bases match TRBD1. Germline trimming cut 2 bases from V and 3 bases from J; bases unmatched to any gene: 4. The CDR3 totals 14 residues. Per the germline V gene, CDR1 is SGHTA and CDR2 is FQGTGA. CDR3 in DNA: TGTGCCAGCAGCTTATCGGCAGGGGGCTACGAGCAGTACTTC. Protein: CASSLSAGGYEQYF.

The rearrangement joins TRBV6-5 to TRBJ1-3; D perhaps matches TRBD1 (6 bases). Looked up from germline, CDR1 is MNHEY and CDR2 is SVGAGI. Trimming shortened V by 2 bases and J by 0 bases, and 11 bases separated the two germline ends. The length of the CDR3 is 16 residues. CDR3 protein: CASSYPDRRSGNTIYF. In DNA form, the CDR3 reads TGTGCCAGCAGTTACCCGGACAGACGCTCTGGAAACACCATATATTTT.

The chain employs TRBV30 and TRBJ1-2, with D unresolved. This CDR3 contains 12 residues. The germline V and J ends were trimmed by 3 bases and 5 bases, with 10 bases remaining between them. CDR1 GTSNPN and CDR2 SVGIG come from the germline V gene (reference sequence). CDR3 DNA sequence: TGTGCCTGGAGGCGTGACTCGTATGGCTACACCTTC. Protein sequence: CAWRRDSYGYTF.

This clonotype was picked up many times. The chain uses TRBV10-3 and TRBJ1-5; D perhaps matches TRBD1 (6 bases). Trimming took 1 base from V and 2 from J, leaving 18 bases between them. Per germline, CDR1 ENHRY and CDR2 SYGVKD. The CDR3 extends over 18 amino acids. This CDR3 reads CAISEWSVDSTGNQPQHF. CDR3 coding DNA: TGTGCCATCAGTGAGTGGAGCGTGGACAGTACCGGCAATCAGCCCCAGCATTTT.

With regard to this clonotype: The junction departs from the called germline gene at one end, perhaps through a read error. This chain uses TRBV6-5 with TRBJ1-1; tentatively, D is TRBD1 (5 bases). This CDR3 is 14 amino acids long. Germline V lookup: CDR1 MNHEY, CDR2 SVGAGI. CDR3 DNA sequence: TGTGCCAGCAGTTACTTAGGGGCGCGGACTGAAGCCTTCTTT. Its translation: CASSYLGARTEAFF.

This clonotype was seen at least ten times. The J gene is TRBJ2-7, the V gene TRBV15; D gene ambiguous. This CDR3 region has 13 residues. V was trimmed by 3 bases and J by 5 bases, leaving 11 bases between them. CDR1 LNHNV and CDR2 YYDKDF come from the germline V gene (reference sequence). The CDR3 reads CATSRVTLNEQYF. CDR3 sequence (DNA): TGTGCCACCAGCAGGGTGACTCTCAACGAGCAGTACTTC.

This chain uses TRBV11-1 with TRBJ2-3; 10 bases are shared with TRBD2. CDR1 SGHAT and CDR2 FQDESV come from the germline V gene (reference sequence). The V and J ends lost 2 bases and 1 base, in that order; junction bases with no gene match: 6. The CDR3 totals 17 residues. The DNA for the CDR3 is TGTGCCAGCAGCTTACTGGGGCTAGCGGGGGGCACAGATACGCAGTATTTT. Translating it yields CASSLLGLAGGTDTQYF.

This clonotype was counted at least ten times. This rearrangement joins TRBV6-1 to TRBJ2-1, with TRBD1 matching over 9 bases. Germline loops: CDR1 MNHNS, CDR2 SASEGT. V lost 4 bases and J lost 2; bases outside the gene matches: 6. The CDR3 is 16 residues long. As DNA, the CDR3 is TGTGCCAGCAGTGGATCCGGGACAGGGACCTACAATGAGCAGTTCTTC. It codes for CASSGSGTGTYNEQFF.

The chain employs TRBV20-1 and TRBJ1-4; 9 nucleotides agree with TRBD1. V lost 6 bases and J lost 7; bases outside the gene matches: 9. From germline, CDR1 is DFQATT and CDR2 SNEGSKA (reference sequence). This CDR3 is 14 amino acids long. CDR3 region: CSAEKQGAGEKLFF. The DNA for the CDR3 is TGCAGTGCGGAAAAACAGGGGGCCGGTGAAAAACTGTTTTTT.

This clonotype showed up just once. The chain employs TRBV10-3 and TRBJ2-1; 8 positions match TRBD2. The CDR3 sequence is 14 residues long. Germline assignment: CDR1 ENHRY and CDR2 SYGVKD. With V trimmed by 4 bases and J by 6 bases, 5 bases remained unmatched. This CDR3 reads CAISGMTSVNEQFF. CDR3 in DNA: TGTGCCATCAGTGGGATGACTAGCGTCAATGAGCAGTTCTTC.

This clonotype was counted only a few times. The rearrangement joins TRBV6-2 or TRBV6-3 to TRBJ1-2, with D unresolved. The CDR3 has 13 amino acids. The germline gives CDR1 MNHEY, CDR2 SVGEGT. V was clipped by 8 bases and J by 4 bases, with 14 bases between them. CDR3 sequence (DNA): TGTGCCAGCGGAGACACCCTCCGCTATGGCTACACCTTC. It specifies CASGDTLRYGYTF.

This chain connects TRBV20-1 to TRBJ1-6, with a weak D call TRBD1 (5 bases). Trimming removed 0 bases at V and 7 bases at J, with 13 bases between. The germline CDR1 and CDR2 sequences are DFQATT and SNEGSKA (reference sequence). The CDR3 runs to 15 residues. The CDR3 nucleotides are TGCAGTGCTAGAGATCCCGGACATATGAATTCACCCCTCCACTTT. Protein: CSARDPGHMNSPLHF.

This clonotype was seen repeatedly, ten times or more. The chain has TRBV19 and TRBJ2-1, with 8 bases identical to TRBD1. From germline, CDR1 is LNHDA and CDR2 SQIVND (reference sequence). V gave up 7 bases and J gave up 8 bases; unmatched junction bases: 7. The CDR3 extends over 13 amino acids. The CDR3 loop reads CASTSDRGYEQFF. In nucleotides, the CDR3 is TGTGCCAGTACCTCCGACAGGGGCTATGAGCAGTTCTTC.